These 16 T cell receptor beta chains came from one sample sequenced in a study of cytomegalovirus exposure and HLA in healthy donors. The PCR used 60 Vbeta and 13 Jbeta primers. Data came from immunoSEQ multiplex PCR; TCRdb stores just in-frame clones and leaves some out. Of 200,000 or so clones listed, about 70% are singletons. Sequenced sample: PBMCs. The source of these receptors is a middle-aged man in good health and CMV-seropositive.

On this clone: The sample has other DNA sequences that encode this CDR3 too. V usage is TRBV5-1 and J usage is TRBJ1-3, with 7 bases identical to TRBD1. The CDR3 spans 16 residues. Per the germline V gene, CDR1 is SGHRS and CDR2 is YFSETQ. V was pared by 4 bases and J by 0 bases, with 7 bases of the junction left unmatched. This CDR3 reads CASSLEGAFSGNTIYF. The CDR3 DNA sequence: TGCGCCAGCAGCCTCGAGGGGGCCTTCTCTGGAAACACCATATATTTT.

The chain employs TRBV5-1 and TRBJ2-1; TRBD2 matches at 15 bases. The V and J ends lost 4 bases and 4 bases, in that order; junction bases with no gene match: 3. This CDR3 contains 16 residues. Germline lookup yields CDR1 SGHRS and CDR2 YFSETQ. CDR3 protein: CASSLGTSGGYNEQFF. CDR3 in DNA: TGCGCCAGCAGCCTAGGGACTAGCGGGGGGTACAATGAGCAGTTCTTC.

This clone has only a few counts. The CDR3 protein is CASSGQGGLAKNIQYF. The CDR3 DNA sequence: TGTGCCAGCAGTGGCCAGGGAGGGCTAGCCAAAAACATTCAGTACTTC. V usage is TRBV28 and J usage is TRBJ2-4; 7 bases match TRBD2. V lost 5 bases, J lost 0 bases, and 7 bases stayed unmatched. The germline gives CDR1 MDHEN, CDR2 SYDVKM. The CDR3 runs to 16 residues.

The chain combines TRBV4-1 with TRBJ1-5; a weak D match, TRBD1 (5 bases). The CDR3 consists of 17 residues. Germline assignment: CDR1 MGHRA and CDR2 YSYEKL. V lost 1 base and J 0 bases, leaving 13 bases between the germline ends. The CDR3 nucleotides are TGCGCCAGCAGCCAAGGCAGGGCGCAAAATAGCAATCAGCCCCAGCATTTT. Translated: CASSQGRAQNSNQPQHF.

Remarks on this clone: Other DNA sequences of this sample code for an identical CDR3. This chain links TRBV27 with TRBJ2-7, with D perhaps matching TRBD2 (6 bases). The CDR3 sequence is 14 residues long. The V end lost 6 bases, the J end lost 5 bases, and 17 bases lay between the germline ends. CDR1 MNHEY and CDR2 SMNVEV come from the germline V gene (reference sequence). CDR3 sequence reads: CASSPVGGVHEQYF. The CDR3 nucleotides are TGTGCCAGCAGCCCCGTGGGAGGCGTACACGAGCAGTACTTC.

The CDR3 sequence: CASSTRGNTEAFF. CDR3 DNA: TGCGCCAGCAGCACGCGAGGGAACACTGAAGCTTTCTTT. The chain is built from TRBV4-1 and TRBJ1-1; D is ambiguous. Trimming left V 5 bases short and J 1 base short, with 8 bases between. This CDR3 has 13 amino acids. CDR1 MGHRA and CDR2 YSYEKL come from the germline V gene.

This rearrangement joins TRBV6-1 to TRBJ1-5; D is undetermined. Trimming left V 4 bases short and J 3 bases short, with 19 bases between. Germline V gives CDR1 MNHNS, CDR2 SASEGT. This CDR3 is built from 17 residues. The CDR3 bases are TGTGCCAGCAGTGGGTTGAGAACGTTACTCGTCAATCAGCCCCAGCATTTT. It is translated as CASSGLRTLLVNQPQHF.

The rearrangement links TRBV27 to TRBJ1-4; perhaps TRBD1 as D (6 bases). Trimming removed 6 bases at V and 8 bases at J, with 16 bases between. The CDR3 spans 14 residues. Germline V gene data show CDR1 as MNHEY and CDR2 as SMNVEV (reference sequence). CDR3 sequence: CASRGEQGWEKLFF. The CDR3 DNA reads as TGTGCCAGCAGGGGAGAACAGGGCTGGGAAAAACTGTTTTTT.

The chain has TRBV7-2 and TRBJ2-5; possibly TRBD2 for D (7 bases). In germline, CDR1 is SGHTA, CDR2 FQGNSA. The CDR3 spans 16 residues. Trimming shortened V by 4 bases and J by 1 base, and 16 bases separated the two germline ends. The CDR3 bases are TGTGCCAGCAGCTCCGCCGAGGGGGGGGTCCAAGAGACCCAGTACTTC. The encoded protein is CASSSAEGGVQETQYF.

This chain connects TRBV5-1 to TRBJ1-5; D is uncertain. Germline V CDR1 and CDR2: SGHRS, YFSETQ. The germline V and J ends were trimmed by 0 bases and 0 bases, with 4 bases remaining between them. This CDR3 has 14 residues. The CDR3 region is CASSLDSSNQPQHF. CDR3 sequence (DNA): TGCGCCAGCAGCTTGGACAGTAGCAATCAGCCCCAGCATTTT.

The chain uses TRBV7-3 and TRBJ2-7; 9 nucleotides line up with TRBD1. The CDR3 has 15 residues. CDR1 and CDR2 (germline): SGHTA, FQGTGA. V lost 5 bases, J lost 1 base, and 6 bases stayed unmatched. The chain's CDR3 is CASSLGTGKSYEQYF. DNA of the CDR3: TGTGCCAGCAGCCTTGGGACAGGGAAATCCTACGAGCAGTACTTC.

The chain links TRBV6-1 to TRBJ2-5; D may be TRBD2 (6 bases). This CDR3 is built from 15 residues. V was shortened by 10 bases and J by 0 bases, with 18 bases between the two germline ends. Germline V gene lookup returns CDR1 MNHNS and CDR2 SASEGT. DNA for the CDR3: TGTGCCACCTTGGGGGGATACACTTACCAAGAGACCCAGTACTTC. This gives the protein CATLGGYTYQETQYF.

The chain is built from TRBV19 and TRBJ2-4; D may be TRBD1 (5 bases). Germline V gene data show CDR1 as LNHDA and CDR2 as SQIVND (reference sequence). This CDR3 is built from 14 residues. Deletions cut 5 bases from V and 3 bases from J, with 11 bases between. This chain's CDR3 is CASSLRESKNIQYF. CDR3 nucleotides: TGTGCCAGTAGTCTCAGGGAAAGCAAAAACATTCAGTACTTC.

The V and J genes are TRBV18 and TRBJ2-5; 7 positions agree with TRBD1. Germline CDR1 and CDR2: KGHSH and LQKENI. CDR3 length: 16 residues. The V segment lost 3 bases and the J segment 2 bases; nucleotides outside the gene matches: 9. The CDR3 protein is CASSPTSWTGQETQYF. In DNA form, the CDR3 reads TGTGCCAGCTCACCCACCTCCTGGACAGGACAAGAGACCCAGTACTTC.

The gene calls are TRBV5-1 and TRBJ2-7; D might be TRBD1 (5 bases). Trimming removed 7 bases from V and 1 base from J, with 12 bases in between. Germline CDR1 and CDR2: SGHRS and YFSETQ. CDR3 length: 13 residues. CDR3 in amino acids: CASLGVNSYEQYF. Written as DNA, the CDR3 is TGCGCCAGCCTAGGGGTGAATTCCTACGAGCAGTACTTC.

This clone was picked up one time. Other DNA sequences within the sample encode an identical CDR3. The chain recombines TRBV9 with TRBJ1-2, with 8 bases fitting TRBD1. CDR3 size: 14 residues. Germline V lookup: CDR1 SGDLS, CDR2 YYNGEE. The junction had 2 bases not matched to a gene; V was cut back by 2 bases and J by 2 bases. This CDR3 reads CASSVRTGNYGYTF. The CDR3 DNA sequence: TGTGCCAGCAGCGTCCGGACAGGGAACTATGGCTACACCTTC. The whole variable domain, remainder taken from reference TRBV9 and TRBJ1-2, is DSGVTQTPKHLITATGQRVTLRCSPRSGDLSVYWYQQSLDQGLQFLIQYYNGEERAKGNILERFSAQQFPDLHSELNLSSLELGDSALYFCASSVRTGNYGYTFGSGTRLTVV.